The rows below give T cell receptor beta chains drawn from one sample of a study of blood T cell repertoires in COVID-19. Sequencing used immunoSEQ multiplex PCR; TCRdb keeps in-frame clones, though not all of them. The table lists about 78,000 clones, roughly 87% of them singletons. The specimen sequenced was peripheral blood. The receptors come from a woman aged 45-65 years in a cohort sampled during active COVID-19. Both conserved end residues are part of each CDR3. The D gene is left open where the match is weak. Clone size appears in some rows only: once, few, many, or a class for an expanded clone.

J gene: TRBJ1-1
V gene: TRBV11-2
D gene: .
clone size: .
CDR3 protein: CASRVGNAGGEAFF
CDR3 DNA: TGTGCCAGCAGGGTTGGTAACGCGGGTGGTGAAGCTTTCTTT

J gene: TRBJ2-1
V gene: TRBV11-3
D gene: TRBD2
clone size: .
CDR3 protein: CASSLAGSSYNEQFF
CDR3 DNA: TGTGCCAGCAGCCTAGCGGGGAGCTCCTACAATGAGCAGTTCTTC

J gene: TRBJ1-1
V gene: TRBV6-5
D gene: .
clone size: .
CDR3 protein: CASRLGQNTEAFF
CDR3 DNA: TGTGCCAGCAGGCTGGGACAGAACACTGAAGCTTTCTTT

J gene: TRBJ1-1
V gene: TRBV3-1/TRBV3-2
D gene: .
clone size: .
CDR3 protein: CASNTGRRNTEAFF
CDR3 DNA: TGTGCCAGCAACACAGGGCGTAGGAACACTGAAGCTTTCTTT

J gene: TRBJ1-1
V gene: TRBV28
D gene: .
clone size: once
CDR3 protein: CASSFQDTNTEAFF
CDR3 DNA: TGTGCCAGCAGTTTTCAGGACACGAACACTGAAGCTTTCTTT

J gene: TRBJ2-3
V gene: TRBV3-1/TRBV3-2
D gene: TRBD2
clone size: .
CDR3 protein: CASSQVLKADLSGPGDTQYF
CDR3 DNA: TGTGCCAGCAGCCAAGTCTTGAAAGCTGACCTTAGCGGGCCTGGAGATACGCAGTATTTT

J gene: TRBJ2-1
V gene: TRBV6-5
D gene: TRBD2
clone size: once
CDR3 protein: CASRDRVAGGSEQFF
CDR3 DNA: TGTGCCAGCAGAGACCGCGTAGCGGGAGGCAGCGAGCAGTTCTTC

J gene: TRBJ2-5
V gene: TRBV30
D gene: TRBD1
clone size: few
CDR3 protein: CAWSSPGTGEETQYF
CDR3 DNA: TGTGCCTGGAGTTCCCCCGGGACAGGGGAAGAGACCCAGTACTTC

J gene: TRBJ2-1
V gene: TRBV7-3
D gene: TRBD2
clone size: .
CDR3 protein: CASSPLAGSYNEQFF
CDR3 DNA: TGTGCCAGCAGCCCTCTAGCGGGGTCCTACAATGAGCAGTTCTTC

J gene: TRBJ2-3
V gene: TRBV28
D gene: TRBD2
clone size: .
CDR3 protein: CASSSPRRLAEGSDTQYF
CDR3 DNA: TGTGCCAGCAGTTCCCCGCGGCGACTAGCTGAGGGATCAGATACGCAGTATTTT

J gene: TRBJ2-5
V gene: TRBV11-1
D gene: .
clone size: .
CDR3 protein: CASSFGQGETQYF
CDR3 DNA: TGTGCCAGCAGCTTCGGGCAGGGGGAGACCCAGTACTTC

J gene: TRBJ2-7
V gene: TRBV6-5
D gene: TRBD2
clone size: .
CDR3 protein: CASAPRTSGSYEQYF
CDR3 DNA: TGTGCCAGCGCGCCCCGGACTAGCGGTTCCTACGAGCAGTACTTC

J gene: TRBJ2-7
V gene: TRBV30
D gene: .
clone size: .
CDR3 protein: CAWSEEGPYEQYF
CDR3 DNA: TGTGCCTGGAGCGAGGAGGGCCCTTACGAGCAGTACTTC

J gene: TRBJ2-3
V gene: TRBV9
D gene: .
clone size: .
CDR3 protein: CASSTREGLRTDTQYF
CDR3 DNA: TGTGCCAGCAGCACTAGGGAAGGGCTGAGGACAGATACGCAGTATTTT

J gene: TRBJ2-5
V gene: TRBV7-2
D gene: .
clone size: .
CDR3 protein: CASSSSPQETQYF
CDR3 DNA: TGTGCCAGCAGCTCTTCCCCTCAGGAGACCCAGTACTTC

J gene: TRBJ1-1
V gene: TRBV9
D gene: .
clone size: .
CDR3 protein: CASSDSRNAVTEAFF
CDR3 DNA: TGTGCCAGCAGCGACTCCCGGAACGCGGTCACTGAAGCTTTCTTT

J gene: TRBJ1-1
V gene: TRBV11-2
D gene: .
clone size: .
CDR3 protein: CASSKAGGVTEAFF
CDR3 DNA: TGTGCCAGCAGTAAAGCCGGAGGGGTAACTGAAGCTTTCTTT

J gene: TRBJ2-2
V gene: TRBV6-5
D gene: TRBD2
clone size: .
CDR3 protein: CASKPGLAGSGELFF
CDR3 DNA: TGTGCCAGCAAACCGGGACTAGCGGGGTCCGGGGAGCTGTTTTTT

J gene: TRBJ2-5
V gene: TRBV6-5
D gene: .
clone size: .
CDR3 protein: CASSYSGTSQETQYF
CDR3 DNA: TGTGCCAGCAGTTACTCGGGGACTTCCCAAGAGACCCAGTACTTC

J gene: TRBJ2-7
V gene: TRBV6-5
D gene: TRBD1
clone size: .
CDR3 protein: CASRWGQGYPYEQYF
CDR3 DNA: TGTGCCAGCAGGTGGGGACAGGGGTATCCCTACGAGCAGTACTTC

J gene: TRBJ2-5
V gene: TRBV6-6
D gene: .
clone size: .
CDR3 protein: CASSYEETQYF
CDR3 DNA: TGTGCCAGCAGTTACGAGGAGACCCAGTACTTC

J gene: TRBJ2-7
V gene: TRBV6-5
D gene: .
clone size: .
CDR3 protein: CASKGGSYEQYF
CDR3 DNA: TGTGCCAGCAAGGGGGGGTCCTACGAGCAGTACTTC

J gene: TRBJ2-7
V gene: TRBV7-2
D gene: TRBD2
clone size: .
CDR3 protein: CASSPRLAGEPYEQYF
CDR3 DNA: TGTGCCAGCAGCCCCCGACTAGCGGGAGAACCCTACGAGCAGTACTTC

J gene: TRBJ2-1
V gene: TRBV19
D gene: .
clone size: .
CDR3 protein: CASSSQTTSSYNEQFF
CDR3 DNA: TGTGCCAGTAGTTCCCAAACCACAAGCTCCTACAATGAGCAGTTCTTC

J gene: TRBJ2-7
V gene: TRBV5-1
D gene: .
clone size: once
CDR3 protein: CASSLAGDEQYF
CDR3 DNA: TGCGCCAGCAGCTTGGCCGGGGACGAGCAGTACTTC

J gene: TRBJ2-1
V gene: TRBV5-1
D gene: TRBD2
clone size: many
CDR3 protein: CASQRLADHEQFF
CDR3 DNA: TGCGCCAGTCAAAGGCTAGCGGACCATGAGCAGTTCTTC

J gene: TRBJ1-1
V gene: TRBV19
D gene: .
clone size: .
CDR3 protein: CASSRGNMAPGTEAFF
CDR3 DNA: TGTGCCAGTAGTAGAGGAAATATGGCGCCGGGCACTGAAGCTTTCTTT

J gene: TRBJ2-7
V gene: TRBV11-2
D gene: TRBD2
clone size: .
CDR3 protein: CASSLRTSGNYEQYF
CDR3 DNA: TGTGCCAGCAGCCTCCGGACTAGCGGGAACTACGAGCAGTACTTC